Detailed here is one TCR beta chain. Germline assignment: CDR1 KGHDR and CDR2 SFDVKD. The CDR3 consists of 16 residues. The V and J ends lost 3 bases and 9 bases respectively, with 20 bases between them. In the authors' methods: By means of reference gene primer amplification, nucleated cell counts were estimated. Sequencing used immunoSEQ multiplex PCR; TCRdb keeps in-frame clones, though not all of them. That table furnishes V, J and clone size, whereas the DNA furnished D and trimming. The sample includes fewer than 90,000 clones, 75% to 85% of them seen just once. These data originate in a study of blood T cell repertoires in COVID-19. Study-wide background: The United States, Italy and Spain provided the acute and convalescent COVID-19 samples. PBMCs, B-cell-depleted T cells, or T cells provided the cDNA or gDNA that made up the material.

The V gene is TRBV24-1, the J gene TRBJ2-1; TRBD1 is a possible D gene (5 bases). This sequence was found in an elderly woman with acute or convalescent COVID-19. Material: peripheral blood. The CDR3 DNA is TGTGCCACCAGTGATACGAGAAGGGGTAACCTCGGTGAGCAGTTCTTC. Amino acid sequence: CATSDTRRGNLGEQFF.